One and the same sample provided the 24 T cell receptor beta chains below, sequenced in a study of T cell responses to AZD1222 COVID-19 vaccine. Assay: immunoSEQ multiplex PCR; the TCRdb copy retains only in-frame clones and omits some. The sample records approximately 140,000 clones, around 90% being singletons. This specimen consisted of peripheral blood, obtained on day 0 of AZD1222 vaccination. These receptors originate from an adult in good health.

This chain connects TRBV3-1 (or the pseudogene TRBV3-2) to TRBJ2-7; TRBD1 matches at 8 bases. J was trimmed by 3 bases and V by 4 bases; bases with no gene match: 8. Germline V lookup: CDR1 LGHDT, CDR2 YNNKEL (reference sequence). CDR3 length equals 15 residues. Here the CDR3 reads CASSPSTGDSYEQYF. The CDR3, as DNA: TGTGCCAGCAGCCCATCGACAGGGGACAGCTACGAGCAGTACTTC.

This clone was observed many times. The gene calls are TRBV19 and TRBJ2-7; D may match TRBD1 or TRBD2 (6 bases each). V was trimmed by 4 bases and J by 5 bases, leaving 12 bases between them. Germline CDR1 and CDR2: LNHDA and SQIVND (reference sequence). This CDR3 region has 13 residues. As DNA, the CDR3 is TGTGCCAGTAGTAGGGGGGCTTGGGACGAGCAGTACTTC. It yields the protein CASSRGAWDEQYF.

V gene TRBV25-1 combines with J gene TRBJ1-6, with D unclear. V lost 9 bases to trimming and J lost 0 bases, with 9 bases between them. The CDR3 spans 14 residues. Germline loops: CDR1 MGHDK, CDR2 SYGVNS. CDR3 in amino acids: CASQASSYNSPLHF. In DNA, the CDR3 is TGTGCCAGTCAGGCGAGCTCCTATAATTCACCCCTCCACTTT. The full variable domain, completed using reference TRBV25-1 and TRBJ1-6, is EADIYQTPRYLVIGTGKKITLECSQTMGHDKMYWYQQDPGMELHLIHYSYGVNSTEKGDLSSESTVSRIRTEHFPLTLESARPSHTSQYLCASQASSYNSPLHFGNGTRLTVT.

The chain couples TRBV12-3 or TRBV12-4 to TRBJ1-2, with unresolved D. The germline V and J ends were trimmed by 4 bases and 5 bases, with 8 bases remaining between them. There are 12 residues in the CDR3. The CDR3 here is CASSSLYYGYTF. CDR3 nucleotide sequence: TGTGCCAGCAGTTCCCTCTATTATGGCTACACCTTC.

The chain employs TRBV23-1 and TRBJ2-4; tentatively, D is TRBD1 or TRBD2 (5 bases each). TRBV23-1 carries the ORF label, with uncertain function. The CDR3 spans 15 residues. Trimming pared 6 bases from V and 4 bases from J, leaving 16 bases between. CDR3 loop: CASRLGRKEKNIQYF. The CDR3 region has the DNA TGCGCCAGCAGGCTGGGACGGAAAGAAAAAAACATTCAGTACTTC.

The CDR3 reads CASSQDDRASSYEQYF. CDR3 in DNA: TGCGCCAGCAGCCAAGATGACAGGGCGAGCTCCTACGAGCAGTACTTC. The chain couples TRBV4-3 to TRBJ2-7; the match to TRBD1 covers 7 bases. The junction had 5 bases not matched to a gene; V was cut back by 0 bases and J by 0 bases. This CDR3 region has 16 residues. From germline, CDR1 is LGHNA and CDR2 YSLEER.

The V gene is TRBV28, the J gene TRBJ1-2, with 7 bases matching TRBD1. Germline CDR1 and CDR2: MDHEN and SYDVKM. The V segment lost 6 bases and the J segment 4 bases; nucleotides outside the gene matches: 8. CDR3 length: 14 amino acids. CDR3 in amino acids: CASSTSGTVYGYTF. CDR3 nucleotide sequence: TGTGCCAGCAGCACCTCCGGGACAGTCTATGGCTACACCTTC.

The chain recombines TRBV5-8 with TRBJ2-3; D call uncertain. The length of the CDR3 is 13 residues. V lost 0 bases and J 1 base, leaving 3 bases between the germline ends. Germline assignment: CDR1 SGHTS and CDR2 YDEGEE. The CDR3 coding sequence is TGTGCCAGCAGCTTGGGTCGCACAGATACGCAGTATTTT. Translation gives CASSLGRTDTQYF. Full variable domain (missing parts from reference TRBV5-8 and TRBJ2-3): EAGVTQSPTHLIKTRGQQATLRCSPISGHTSVYWYQQALGLGLQFLLWYDEGEERNRGNFPPRFSGRQFPNYSSELNVNALELEDSALYLCASSLGRTDTQYFGPGTRLTVL.

The CDR3 nucleotides read TGCGCCAGCAGTGAGCGCGGGAGGCTATACGAGCAGTACTTC. Translating gives CASSERGRLYEQYF. The rearrangement links TRBV10-2 to TRBJ2-7; 8 bases fit TRBD2. CDR3 length equals 14 residues. Trimming at V came to 2 bases and at J to 4 bases, leaving 4 bases not matched to a gene. Looked up from germline, CDR1 is WSHSY and CDR2 is SAAADI.

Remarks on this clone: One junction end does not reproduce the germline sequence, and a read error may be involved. CDR3 sequence (DNA): TGCAGTGCCAGAGAGAACTATGGCTACACCTTC. Protein: CSARENYGYTF. The genes are TRBV20-1 and TRBJ1-2; D is unclear. The V gene's germline CDR1 is DFQATT and CDR2 SNEGSKA (reference sequence). This CDR3 is built from 11 residues.

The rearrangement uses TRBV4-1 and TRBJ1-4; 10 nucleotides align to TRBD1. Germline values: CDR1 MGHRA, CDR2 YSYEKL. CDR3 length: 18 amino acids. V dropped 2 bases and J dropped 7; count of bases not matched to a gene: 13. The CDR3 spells CASSQKISTGGTGEKLFF. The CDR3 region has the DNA TGCGCCAGCAGCCAAAAAATATCGACAGGGGGCACGGGTGAAAAACTGTTTTTT.

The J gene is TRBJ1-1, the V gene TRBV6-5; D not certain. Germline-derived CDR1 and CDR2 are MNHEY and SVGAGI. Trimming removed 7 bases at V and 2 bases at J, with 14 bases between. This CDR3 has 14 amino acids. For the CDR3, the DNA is TGTGCCAGCATCCCCCCCGGTCCTAACACTGAAGCTTTCTTT. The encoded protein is CASIPPGPNTEAFF.

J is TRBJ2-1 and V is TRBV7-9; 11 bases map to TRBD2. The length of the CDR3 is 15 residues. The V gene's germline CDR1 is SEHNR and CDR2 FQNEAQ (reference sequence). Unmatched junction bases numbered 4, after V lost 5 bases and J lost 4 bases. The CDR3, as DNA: TGTGCCAGCAGCGCCCGACTAGCGGGATACAATGAGCAGTTCTTC. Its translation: CASSARLAGYNEQFF.

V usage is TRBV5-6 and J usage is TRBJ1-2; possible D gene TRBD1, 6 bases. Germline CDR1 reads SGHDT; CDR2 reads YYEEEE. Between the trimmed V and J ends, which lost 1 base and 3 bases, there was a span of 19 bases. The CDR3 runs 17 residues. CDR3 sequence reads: CASSLRILTGTYYGYTF. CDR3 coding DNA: TGTGCCAGCAGCTTGCGAATCCTAACAGGGACATACTATGGCTACACCTTC. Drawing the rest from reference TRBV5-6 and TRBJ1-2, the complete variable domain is DAGVTQSPTHLIKTRGQQVTLRCSPKSGHDTVSWYQQALGQGPQFIFQYYEEEERQRGNFPDRFSGHQFPNYSSELNVNALLLGDSALYLCASSLRILTGTYYGYTFGSGTRLTVV.

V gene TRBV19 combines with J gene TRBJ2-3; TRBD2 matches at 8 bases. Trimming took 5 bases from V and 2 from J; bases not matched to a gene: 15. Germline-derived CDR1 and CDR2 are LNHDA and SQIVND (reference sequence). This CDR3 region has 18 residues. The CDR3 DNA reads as TGTGCCAGTAGTCCCCCGGGGACTAGTCGGGGATTCACAGATACGCAGTATTTT. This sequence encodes CASSPPGTSRGFTDTQYF.

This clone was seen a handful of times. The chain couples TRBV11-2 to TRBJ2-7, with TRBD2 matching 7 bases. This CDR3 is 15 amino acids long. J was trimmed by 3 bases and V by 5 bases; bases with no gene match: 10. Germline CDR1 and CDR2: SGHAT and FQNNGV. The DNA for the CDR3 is TGTGCCAGCAGCCCCGCAAGCCGGGAGGTCTACGAGCAGTACTTC. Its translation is CASSPASREVYEQYF.

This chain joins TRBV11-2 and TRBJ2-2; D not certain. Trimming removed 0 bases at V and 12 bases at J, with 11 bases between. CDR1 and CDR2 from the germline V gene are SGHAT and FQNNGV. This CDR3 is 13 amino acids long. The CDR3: CASSLDRSQKLFF. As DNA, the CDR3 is TGTGCCAGCAGCTTAGACAGGTCACAGAAGCTGTTTTTT.

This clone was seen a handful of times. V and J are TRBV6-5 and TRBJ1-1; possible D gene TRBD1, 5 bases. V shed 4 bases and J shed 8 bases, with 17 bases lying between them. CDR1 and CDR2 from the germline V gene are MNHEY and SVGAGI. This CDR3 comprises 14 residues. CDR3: CASSFAGTSLEAFF. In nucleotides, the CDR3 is TGTGCCAGCAGTTTTGCCGGGACCTCGCTCGAAGCTTTCTTT.

CDR3 sequence (DNA): TGTGCCAGCAGCGTAGGCCCAGGGGCGAACACTGAAGCTTTCTTT. This encodes CASSVGPGANTEAFF. This chain uses TRBV9 with TRBJ1-1, with D possibly being TRBD1 (6 bases). Trimming removed 0 bases from V and 1 base from J, with 10 bases in between. CDR3 length equals 15 residues. Germline values: CDR1 SGDLS, CDR2 YYNGEE.

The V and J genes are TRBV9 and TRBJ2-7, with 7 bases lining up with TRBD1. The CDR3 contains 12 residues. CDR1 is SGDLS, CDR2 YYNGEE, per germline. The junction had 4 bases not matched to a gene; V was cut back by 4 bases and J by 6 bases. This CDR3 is CASSTNRGEQYF. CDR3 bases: TGTGCCAGCAGCACCAACAGGGGCGAGCAGTACTTC.

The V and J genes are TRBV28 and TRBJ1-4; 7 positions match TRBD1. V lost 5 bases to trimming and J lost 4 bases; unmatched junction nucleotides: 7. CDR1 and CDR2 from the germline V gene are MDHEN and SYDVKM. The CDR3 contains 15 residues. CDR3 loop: CASSGPGQSNEKLFF. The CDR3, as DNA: TGTGCCAGCAGTGGACCGGGACAGAGTAATGAAAAACTGTTTTTT.

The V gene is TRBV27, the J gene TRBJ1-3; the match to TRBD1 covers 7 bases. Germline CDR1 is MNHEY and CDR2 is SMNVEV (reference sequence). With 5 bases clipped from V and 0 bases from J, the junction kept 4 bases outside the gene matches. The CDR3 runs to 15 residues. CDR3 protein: CASSAGTVSGNTIYF. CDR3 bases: TGTGCCAGCAGTGCCGGGACAGTCTCTGGAAACACCATATATTTT.

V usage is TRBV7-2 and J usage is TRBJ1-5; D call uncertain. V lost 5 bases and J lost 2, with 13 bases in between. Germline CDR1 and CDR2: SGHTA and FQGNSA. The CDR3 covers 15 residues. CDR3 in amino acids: CASSPVQAGNQPQHF. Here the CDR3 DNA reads TGTGCCAGCAGCCCCGTTCAGGCGGGCAATCAGCCCCAGCATTTT. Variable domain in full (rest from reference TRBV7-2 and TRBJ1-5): GAGVSQSPSNKVTEKGKDVELRCDPISGHTALYWYRQSLGQGLEFLIYFQGNSAPDKSGLPSDRFSAERTGGSVSTLTIQRTQQEDSAVYLCASSPVQAGNQPQHFGDGTRLSIL.

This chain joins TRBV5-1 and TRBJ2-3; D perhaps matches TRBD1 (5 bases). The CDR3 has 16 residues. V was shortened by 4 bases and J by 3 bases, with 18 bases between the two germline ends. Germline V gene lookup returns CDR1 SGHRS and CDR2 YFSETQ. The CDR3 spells CASSVFTGKGTDTQYF. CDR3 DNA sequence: TGCGCCAGCAGCGTTTTTACAGGAAAGGGGACAGATACGCAGTATTTT.